This T cell receptor (beta chain) was observed in a study of cytomegalovirus exposure and HLA in healthy donors (dated by TCRdb to 2017 to 2019). About the full investigation: In an earlier analysis of under 750 of the donors, around 290 Gb of sequence data and 117 million unique TCR beta sequences from some 170 million T cells were reported. The number of donors typed differed by locus, with roughly 620-640 for A, B, C, DRB1 and DQB1, roughly 520 for DQA1, approximately 580 for DPA1, and 472 for DPB1. Donor age, sex, ethnicity and CMV serostatus were compiled together with the repertoire data. About 280 gigabases of sequencing data and about 92 million unique TCR sequences made up an early release that covered several hundred HLA-typed donors. The study aimed to test whether signatures of past pathogen exposure could be identified by cataloging public T cell receptors. All discovery cohort repertoires had been generated on a single sequencing platform. An earlier analysis of 500 to 650 of the donors applied high-throughput TCR beta sequencing to assess whether each TCR beta V gene segment acted as functional or pseudogenic. Using immunosequencing, the study profiled T cell repertoires from about 620 subjects and related those repertoires to cytomegalovirus serostatus. Both class I and class II loci were covered by HLA typing, at four-digit resolution. Among around 400 genotyped donors of the cohort, an average of approximately 200,000 unique TCR beta nucleotide sequences was sequenced per donor, of which about 20% were non-productive. A handful of DR-DQ haplotypes were handled as single units for association and clustering because linkage in the cohort was strong. In a later analysis, previously published TCR beta repertoires from 550 to 700 donors were re-analyzed and high-resolution HLA genotyping was added so that TCR occurrence patterns could be studied. A separate validation cohort of over 95 different subjects was used in addition to the 666-subject first cohort. Of the roughly 400 genotyped donors, 81% fell in the genetic ancestry cluster associated with self-reported Caucasian donors. To predict cytomegalovirus infection status, the study combined high-throughput TCR immunosequencing, statistical association of individual TCRs with disease status, and machine learning. Rather than drawing on any new phenotypic data, the later analysis identified candidate immune exposures from TCR beta sequences and the way those sequences occurred across donors. A later genetic analysis used genome-wide SNP genotypes for about 60% of the roughly 700 donors, treating that subset as a discovery cohort. Points the paper makes about the study in general: A further reported finding was that TCR beta sequences accurately predicted the HLA-A and HLA-B alleles for most subjects in the first cohort. According to a later analysis, most CMV-associated TCR beta chains appeared to be HLA-restricted, and the HLA associations seemed to be driven largely by CMV exposure. CMV serostatus was the only immune exposure information available for the cohort. A total of roughly 160 TCR beta chains were listed by the study as associated with cytomegalovirus. A cluster of highly shared sequence variants was judged likely to represent a technical artifact of the sequencing pipeline. Because counts were too low, 15 to 20 rarely observed V segments, including chromosome 9 orphons, were left out of the earlier analysis of approximately 500 of the donors. Some IMGT-functional V segments, including TRBV6-2 and TRBV6-3, could not be told apart with the 87-base-pair reads, so those segments were excluded. An association between a missense DCLRE1C variant and V-gene and J-gene trimming of TCR beta chains was found in a later genetic analysis and replicated in an independent cohort. Across donors, most TCR sequences were observed very rarely, whereas some public TCRs were present in many individuals. Broadly in line with IMGT annotations, most TCR beta V segments showed up in productive rearrangements about 87% or about 30% of the time in an earlier analysis of 587 of the donors. At a false discovery rate of 0.05, a later analysis linked 16,000 or so TCR beta sequences to specific HLA alleles. In a later analysis, the rate of TCR association differed among HLA loci, with DRB1 alleles having the most associated TCRs and HLA-C alleles having the fewest. Cytomegalovirus status was reported to be diagnosed by the classifier with high specificity and sensitivity in both the original and validation cohorts. A few of the identified cytomegalovirus-associated TCR beta chains were confirmed in vitro to be specific for cytomegalovirus antigens. The authors suggested that the approach could potentially be extended to other disease states and immunological phenotypes. According to a later genetic analysis, donors in an Asian-associated ancestry cluster had fewer N-insertions in productive TCRs than the roughly 660-donor mean. Several of the top co-occurrence clusters appeared to be linked to parvovirus B19, influenza, CMV and Epstein-Barr virus, according to a later analysis. In a later analysis, HLA-associated TCR beta chains showed more clonal expansion and lower generation probabilities than non-associated chains that were equally common. This cohort had only TCR beta chains sequenced, and the lack of alpha or paired-chain data limited which features could be detected. Linkage disequilibrium might explain the correlated functional status among segregating V segments, but an unknown experimental factor could not be excluded. Strong co-occurrence of HLA alleles, especially DR and DQ, made assigning TCR associations to individual alleles difficult. Roughly uniform sequencing depth across donors was assumed in presence/absence analyses, although this assumption may not hold. Because some donors lacked HLA typing at each locus, the association tests relied only on the typed subset.

In total, 666 healthy bone marrow donors made up the cohort. At the time of sampling, all cohort members were nominally healthy, though unrecorded immune exposures were likely present. The donor was CMV seronegative and was included in the group of a few hundred seronegative cohort members. A peripheral blood sample was collected from each donor, and TCR beta sequencing was performed on peripheral blood mononuclear cells. The Qiagen DNeasy Blood Extraction Kit was used to extract genomic DNA from the blood cell samples. Libraries came from the immunoSEQ multiplex PCR assay. A mixture of 60 forward primers for TCR Vbeta segments and 13 reverse primers for TCR Jbeta segments was used in the multiplex PCR. A multiplex PCR assay on genomic DNA amplified the CDR3 region of rearranged TCR beta genes. The amplified TCR beta libraries were sequenced on the Illumina HiSeq System as 87-base-pair reads. The study's processing was this. A later analysis counted 65 million to 90 million unique TCR beta chains across the 666 repertoires, and around 12 million of these chains were shared by at least two donors. To remove PCR and sequencing errors, raw reads were error-corrected and collapsed into unique sequences using a nearest-neighbor algorithm that merged closely related sequences. CDR3 sequences were aligned to IMGT reference sequences to assign V, D and J gene segments. Each retained sequence needed at least a six-nucleotide match to both a V gene segment and a J gene segment. Rearrangements were classified as productive when the CDR3 lacked stop codons and remained in frame with V and J, and all other rearrangements were classified as non-productive. Following IMGT convention, CDR3 was defined as the stretch from the second conserved V-encoded cysteine up to the conserved J-encoded phenylalanine. The earlier analysis of about 610 of the donors excluded sequences that lacked an unambiguous match to a single V gene segment. In an earlier analysis of 587 of the donors, V segments were called functional above 56.7% productive rearrangements and were called segregating when the between-donor standard deviation exceeded 5%. To diagnose cytomegalovirus status from the catalog of TCR beta chain sequences, a statistical classification framework was built. V and J gene assignment, in a later analysis, came from comparing TCR nucleotide sequences with IMGT/GENE-DB human TR gene sequences. The TCRdist pipeline was used in a later analysis to assign CDR3 sequences and most-parsimonious VDJ recombination scenarios. In a later analysis, each TCR beta chain was defined by its CDR3 amino acid sequence together with its V-gene family, and reads without a unique V-gene family were excluded. In a later analysis, nearly 600 highly shared, low-generation-probability nucleotide sequences were removed to address suspected cross-contamination and a sequencing artifact. A later analysis calculated a clonal expansion index for each public chain from normalized within-repertoire ranks of inferred template counts. In a later analysis, generation probabilities were computed using a VDJ recombination model fitted to out-of-frame rearrangements, and the results were checked against IGoR. In a later analysis, TCR-TCR, TCR-HLA and TCR-CMV co-occurrence was scored with hypergeometric tests, and a repertoire-size bias correction was applied to TCR pairs. False discovery rates were estimated in a later analysis by permuting HLA or CMV assignments 20 times. In a later analysis, co-occurring TCRs were grouped using DBSCAN, and TCRdist sequence similarity was added for clustering within HLA-allele-positive subsets. Repertoires with fewer than 30,000 or more than 120,000 public chains were left out of co-occurrence clustering, as were four to six repertoires with anomalous nucleotide sharing. Not all clones reach the TCRdb copy of this immuneACCESS table, which keeps in-frame sequences only. Checked studies attribute under half of the gap to unresolved V genes and leave the rest unexplained. D and trimming come from the DNA, and the V and J calls and clone size come from that table. The sample includes around 80,000 clones, with about 79% observed a single time. The ten largest clones add up to around 6% of the sample.

Comment on this clone: Its antigen has not been determined. The sample holds no much larger clone one base away, and base qualities are not on file.

Including the terminal cysteine and phenylalanine, the CDR3 comprises 18 residues. CDR3 DNA is the only sequence kept; it has 54 bases, read in frame from the first base. At the junction V is shortened by 3 bases and J by 6 bases; bases outside the gene matches: 11. Reading the germline V gene (reference sequence) gives CDR1 MNHEY and CDR2 SMNVEV. The receptor was derived from a female donor in good health and CMV-seronegative. The V gene is TRBV27 and the J gene is TRBJ2-7; 16 central bases correspond to TRBD2. The sequenced sample consisted of PBMCs. The CDR3 reads as follows: CASSFRGTSGRASSEQYF. The sequenced DNA is TGTGCCAGCAGTTTCCGCGGGACTAGCGGGAGGGCTTCTTCCGAGCAGTACTTC.